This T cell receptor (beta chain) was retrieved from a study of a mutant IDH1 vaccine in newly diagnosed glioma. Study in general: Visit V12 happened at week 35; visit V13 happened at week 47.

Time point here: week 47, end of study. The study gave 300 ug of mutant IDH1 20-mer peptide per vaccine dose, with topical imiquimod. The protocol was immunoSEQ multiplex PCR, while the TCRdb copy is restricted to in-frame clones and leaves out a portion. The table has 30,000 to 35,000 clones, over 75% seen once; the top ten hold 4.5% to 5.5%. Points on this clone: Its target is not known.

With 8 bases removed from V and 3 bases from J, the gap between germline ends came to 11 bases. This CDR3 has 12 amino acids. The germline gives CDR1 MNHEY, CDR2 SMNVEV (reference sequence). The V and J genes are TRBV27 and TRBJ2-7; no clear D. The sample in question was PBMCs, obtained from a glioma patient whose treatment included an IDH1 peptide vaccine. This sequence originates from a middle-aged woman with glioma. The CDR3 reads CASGPVLYEQYF. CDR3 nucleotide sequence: TGTGCCAGCGGGCCAGTTCTCTACGAGCAGTACTTC.